This passage covers 2 T cell receptor beta chains from one sample sequenced in a study of cytomegalovirus exposure and HLA in healthy donors (dated 2017 in TCRdb). Libraries were prepared through the immunoSEQ multiplex PCR assay. For the multiplex PCR, a mixture combining 60 forward primers for TCR Vbeta segments and 13 reverse primers for TCR Jbeta segments was used. This is the immuneACCESS table as TCRdb keeps it, with only in-frame sequences that have V and J called. A part of the clones is gone; compared with another copy, unresolved V genes explain less than half, and the rest is unexplained. The sample table shows about 140,000 clones, and 80% are seen once. 1% to 1.5% of the sample lies in the top ten. Sequencing was carried out using PBMCs. The origin of the receptors is a male donor in good health and CMV-seropositive.

Note on this clone: Likely a read error: the CDR3 ends without its conserved phenylalanine or tryptophan. The DNA is omitted, as the CDR3 cannot be located on it reliably, and the CDR3 follows TCRdb's listing. J is TRBJ2-7 and V is TRBV4-3; the table's D call, TRBD2, has no DNA check behind it. The CDR3 region is 10 residues in length, termini included. CDR1 and CDR2 (germline): LGHNA, YSLEER. CDR3 sequence reads: CASSQGRRSG.

This clone has just a few counts. The chain links TRBV6-6 to TRBJ1-4; TRBD1 might be the D (6 bases). Germline CDR1 MNHNY, CDR2 SVGAGI (reference sequence). CDR3 length: 12 residues. The V end lost 9 bases, the J end lost 8 bases, and 13 bases lay between the germline ends. CDR3 sequence reads: CASSGAEEKLFF. CDR3 DNA: TGTGCCAGTTCAGGGGCAGAAGAAAAACTGTTTTTT.